The 7 T cell receptor beta chains below were found in one sample sequenced in a study of blood T cell repertoires in COVID-19. TCRdb's copy holds only in-frame clones and misses some; the assay was immunoSEQ multiplex PCR. There are approximately 210,000 clones in the sample; approximately 82% occur only once, and about 8.9% lies in the top ten. Sequenced input: peripheral blood. These receptors were collected from a woman between 50 and 59 years old with acute or convalescent COVID-19.

The CDR3 protein is CAIRSGSSYNEQFF. CDR3 DNA: TGTGCCATCAGGAGCGGTAGCTCCTACAATGAGCAGTTCTTC. J is TRBJ2-1 and V is TRBV10-3; TRBD2 might be the D (5 bases). CDR3 length: 14 residues. V lost 6 bases and J 0 bases, leaving 9 bases between the germline ends. CDR1 and CDR2 (germline): ENHRY, SYGVKD.

This rearrangement joins TRBV10-1 to TRBJ2-3; D is unresolved. V dropped 3 bases and J dropped 1 base, with 14 bases sitting between them. The length of the CDR3 is 16 residues. Germline lookup yields CDR1 WNHNN and CDR2 SYGVQD (reference sequence). The CDR3 loop reads CASSESLLIGTDTQYF. In DNA form, the CDR3 reads TGCGCCAGCAGTGAAAGCCTTCTCATAGGCACAGATACGCAGTATTTT.

The chain employs TRBV13 and TRBJ2-7; 10 bases are shared with TRBD2. The V gene's germline CDR1 is PRHDT and CDR2 FYEKMQ (reference sequence). Trimming removed 5 bases from V and 8 bases from J; junction bases left unmatched: 18. The CDR3 sequence is 17 residues long. CDR3 amino acids: CASSPNPWTSGDGKQYF. CDR3 DNA sequence: TGTGCCAGCAGCCCCAACCCCTGGACTAGCGGAGACGGGAAGCAGTACTTC.

V and J are TRBV7-6 and TRBJ2-1, with D possibly being TRBD1 (5 bases). With 5 bases removed from V and 6 bases from J, the gap between germline ends came to 23 bases. The CDR3 loop spans 17 amino acids. Germline V gene data show CDR1 as SGHVS and CDR2 as FNYEAQ. CDR3 region: CASSPIGHAAIGNEQFF. The CDR3 nucleotides are TGTGCCAGCAGCCCAATAGGACACGCCGCTATCGGCAATGAGCAGTTCTTC.

This clone occurred once. The chain uses TRBV7-2 and TRBJ2-5; D may be TRBD1 (6 bases). V lost 4 bases, J lost 4 bases, and 10 bases lay in between. The germline V gene has CDR1 SGHTA and CDR2 FQGNSA. This CDR3 comprises 13 residues. Here the CDR3 reads CASSSRRGETQYF. Written as DNA, the CDR3 is TGTGCCAGCAGCTCCCGCAGGGGAGAGACCCAGTACTTC. The full variable domain, completed using reference TRBV7-2 and TRBJ2-5, is GAGVSQSPSNKVTEKGKDVELRCDPISGHTALYWYRQSLGQGLEFLIYFQGNSAPDKSGLPSDRFSAERTGGSVSTLTIQRTQQEDSAVYLCASSSRRGETQYFGPGTRLLVL.

The rearrangement links TRBV18 to TRBJ2-7; the match to TRBD1 covers 9 bases. V was pared by 4 bases and J by 2 bases, with 6 bases of the junction left unmatched. The germline gives CDR1 KGHSH, CDR2 LQKENI. The CDR3 runs to 15 residues. CDR3 coding DNA: TGTGCCAGCTCACTCAACCGGGACAGGGCCTACGAGCAGTACTTC. Its protein is CASSLNRDRAYEQYF. Combining the CDR3 with reference TRBV18 and TRBJ2-7 gives the whole variable domain NAGVMQNPRHLVRRRGQEARLRCSPMKGHSHVYWYRQLPEEGLKFMVYLQKENIIDESGMPKERFSAEFPKEGPSILRIQQVVRGDSAAYFCASSLNRDRAYEQYFGPGTRLTVT.

The rearrangement uses TRBV24-1 and TRBJ2-1; tentatively, D is TRBD2 (7 bases). Germline-derived CDR1 and CDR2 are KGHDR and SFDVKD. The CDR3 runs 14 residues. V was cut by 7 bases and J by 2 bases, with 11 bases left in between. CDR3 sequence reads: CATSEGGAYNEQFF. CDR3 sequence (DNA): TGTGCCACCAGCGAGGGGGGGGCCTACAATGAGCAGTTCTTC.